A single sample gave rise to the 7 T cell receptor beta chains below, sequenced in a study of beta chain features in type 1 diabetes. Study-level results: Shorter TCRB CDR3s, moderately but significantly so, marked every one of the four CD4+ subsets in Type 1 diabetes patients.

Isolated RNA was reverse transcribed in full, so expressed TCRB transcripts were sequenced. Profiling relied on immunoSEQ multiplex PCR, and the TCRdb table lists in-frame clones only, not all of them. The sample consists of 130,000 or so clones, 15% to 20% of them appearing once. These receptors' antigens are unknown. Material: central memory CD4+ T cells from blood. The source of these receptors is a young man with type 1 diabetes.

The gene calls are TRBV14 and TRBJ1-2; 7 bases align to TRBD1. This CDR3 has 17 residues. J was trimmed by 5 bases and V by 2 bases; bases with no gene match: 14. Germline loops: CDR1 SGHDN, CDR2 FVKESK. CDR3 amino acids: CASSQQAGTVLPYGYTF. In DNA form, the CDR3 reads TGTGCCAGCAGCCAACAGGCCGGGACAGTACTACCTTATGGCTACACCTTC.

The V and J genes are TRBV2 and TRBJ2-3; D ambiguous. The germline gives CDR1 SNHLY, CDR2 FYNNEI. The CDR3 spans 14 residues. The V gene lost 3 bases and the J gene lost 4 bases, with 11 bases spanning the gap. The CDR3 nucleotides are TGTGCCAGCAGTGACCCAGGAACGGCAGATACGCAGTATTTT. Protein sequence: CASSDPGTADTQYF. Combining the CDR3 with reference TRBV2 and TRBJ2-3 gives the whole variable domain EPEVTQTPSHQVTQMGQEVILRCVPISNHLYFYWYRQILGQKVEFLVSFYNNEISEKSEIFDDQFSVERPDGSNFTLKIRSTKLEDSAMYFCASSDPGTADTQYFGPGTRLTVL.

The rearrangement links TRBV28 to TRBJ2-5, with TRBD2 as a possible D gene (7 bases). Trimming cost V 5 bases and J 4 bases, with 17 bases left between them. This CDR3 region has 15 residues. Germline loops: CDR1 MDHEN, CDR2 SYDVKM. Here the CDR3 reads CASSPPGGGGETQYF. The CDR3 DNA reads TGTGCCAGCAGTCCCCCTGGGGGCGGGGGAGAGACCCAGTACTTC.

This clone was detected only a few times. The rearrangement links TRBV5-4 to TRBJ2-5; 8 nucleotides agree with TRBD2. V lost 4 bases and J lost 4; bases outside the gene matches: 15. This CDR3 spans 17 amino acids. Germline V gene lookup returns CDR1 SGHNT and CDR2 YYREEE (reference sequence). The CDR3 DNA is TGTGCCAGCAGCCAAGATAGCGCGGGAGGTTTAATAGAGACCCAGTACTTC. The encoded protein is CASSQDSAGGLIETQYF.

This clone was counted a few times. The chain couples TRBV28 to TRBJ1-5; weak D call: TRBD1 (5 bases). Trimming took 8 bases from V and 0 from J, leaving 20 bases between them. Per the germline V gene, CDR1 is MDHEN and CDR2 is SYDVKM. This CDR3 contains 17 residues. The CDR3 protein is CASLVSQGQNSNQPQHF. CDR3 coding DNA: TGTGCCAGCTTGGTTTCTCAGGGCCAAAATAGCAATCAGCCCCAGCATTTT.

The V call is TRBV28, the J call TRBJ1-3; D is undetermined. The CDR3 extends over 12 amino acids. V gave up 7 bases and J gave up 3 bases, with 7 bases separating them. Germline CDR1 MDHEN, CDR2 SYDVKM. CDR3 coding DNA: TGTGCCAGCAATGTGGGTGGAAACACCATATATTTT. Encoded protein: CASNVGGNTIYF.

This clone has only one observation. The gene calls are TRBV7-9 and TRBJ1-6, with a possible D match to TRBD1 (6 bases). CDR3 length: 16 amino acids. Germline loops: CDR1 SEHNR, CDR2 FQNEAQ (reference sequence). V gave up 1 base and J gave up 7 bases, with 14 bases separating them. This CDR3 reads CASSLVVGAGNSPLHF. CDR3 DNA sequence: TGTGCCAGCAGCTTAGTTGTGGGGGCTGGAAATTCACCCCTCCACTTT.